These 18 T cell receptor beta chains originate from one sample sequenced in a study of blood T cell repertoires in COVID-19. Only in-frame clones appear in the TCRdb table, and some are missing; sequencing was by immunoSEQ multiplex PCR. The data show about 400,000 clones, with more than 70% seen just once and 0.95% to 1.5% held by the top ten. Source material: peripheral blood. All receptors come from a middle-aged man with acute or convalescent COVID-19.

The CDR3 loop reads CASSETSGLSYEQYF. CDR3 coding DNA: TGTGCCAGCAGCGAAACTAGCGGGCTTTCCTACGAGCAGTACTTC. The chain has TRBV5-6 and TRBJ2-7; 9 nucleotides align to TRBD2. Germline lookup yields CDR1 SGHDT and CDR2 YYEEEE. The trim removed 4 bases at V and 1 base at J, leaving 6 bases unmatched. The CDR3 covers 15 residues.

This chain connects TRBV6-2 or TRBV6-3 to TRBJ1-2; 7 bases are shared with TRBD1. The germline V gene has CDR1 MNHEY and CDR2 SVGEGT. The CDR3 contains 16 residues. V was pared by 5 bases and J by 6 bases, with 15 bases of the junction left unmatched. CDR3 protein: CASSLQGPQLGNGYTF. CDR3 nucleotides: TGTGCCAGCAGTCTACAGGGGCCGCAGTTGGGGAATGGCTACACCTTC.

The chain carries TRBV10-2 and TRBJ2-5; 14 nucleotides line up with TRBD2. V was pared by 2 bases and J by 5 bases, with 4 bases of the junction left unmatched. The germline V gene has CDR1 WSHSY and CDR2 SAAADI. CDR3 length: 16 residues. The CDR3: CASSETRTSGGETQYF. CDR3 bases: TGCGCCAGCAGTGAGACAAGGACTAGCGGGGGGGAGACCCAGTACTTC.

The chain couples TRBV4-3 to TRBJ1-4; no clear D gene. There are 13 residues in the CDR3. Looked up from germline, CDR1 is LGHNA and CDR2 is YSLEER. V shed 6 bases and J shed 4 bases, with 9 bases lying between them. CDR3 residues: CASRGGGNEKLFF. The CDR3 nucleotides are TGCGCCAGCAGGGGTGGAGGTAATGAAAAACTGTTTTTT.

The genes are TRBV5-4 and TRBJ1-2; D possibly corresponds to TRBD1 (5 bases). Germline CDR1 and CDR2: SGHNT and YYREEE (reference sequence). The CDR3 consists of 15 residues. V was trimmed by 9 bases and J by 4 bases, leaving 22 bases between them. In DNA, the CDR3 is TGTGCCATCAACCAACGGGGACTCCTGGGCTATGGCTACACCTTC. It specifies CAINQRGLLGYGYTF.

This clone has a single count. Other DNA sequences within the sample encode an identical CDR3. The rearrangement links TRBV12-3 or TRBV12-4 to TRBJ2-7; D uncertain. The CDR3 totals 13 residues. V lost 2 bases and J lost 2, with 7 bases in between. The CDR3 DNA reads as TGTGCCAGCAGTTTATCAGGTACCTACGAGCAGTACTTC. Protein sequence: CASSLSGTYEQYF.

The chain has TRBV19 and TRBJ1-4; 9 bases are a match to TRBD1. Germline lookup yields CDR1 LNHDA and CDR2 SQIVND (reference sequence). V gave up 5 bases and J gave up 8 bases; unmatched junction bases: 6. The CDR3 has 14 amino acids. CDR3 DNA: TGTGCCAGTAGTGTTACAGGGGGCTACGAAAAACTGTTTTTT. Translation gives CASSVTGGYEKLFF.

DNA of the CDR3: TGTGCCCGGACGAGACAACCGAACACTGAAGCTTTCTTT. Residues: CARTRQPNTEAFF. The J gene is TRBJ1-1, the V gene TRBV30; D ambiguous. Trimming took off 8 bases at V and 1 base at J, with 14 bases between the two ends. Germline V CDR1 and CDR2: GTSNPN, SVGIG (reference sequence). The CDR3 has 13 amino acids.

This chain joins TRBV6-4 and TRBJ1-1; unclear D gene. Trimming took off 8 bases at V and 8 bases at J, with 9 bases between the two ends. Per the germline V gene, CDR1 is MRHNA and CDR2 is SNTAGT. This CDR3 is built from 10 residues. CDR3 amino acids: CASSSGEAFF. The DNA of the CDR3 is TGTGCCAGCTCCTCGGGAGAAGCTTTCTTT.

The chain couples TRBV4-3 to TRBJ1-3; TRBD1 is a possible D gene (6 bases). This CDR3 region has 15 residues. V dropped 4 bases and J dropped 4 bases, with 14 bases sitting between them. Per germline, CDR1 LGHNA and CDR2 YSLEER. CDR3 amino acids: CASSRTTGPGNTIYF. For the CDR3, the DNA is TGCGCCAGCAGCCGAACGACAGGACCAGGAAACACCATATATTTT.

Concerning this clone: The same CDR3 arises from other DNA sequences in this sample as well. The chain employs TRBV4-1 and TRBJ2-5; 10 bases are shared with TRBD1. The V and J ends lost 4 bases and 5 bases, in that order; junction bases with no gene match: 7. The CDR3 covers 15 residues. The germline V gene has CDR1 MGHRA and CDR2 YSYEKL. The CDR3 nucleotides read TGCGCCAGCAGCCCACTTTGGACAGGGGGGGAGACCCAGTACTTC. Its translation is CASSPLWTGGETQYF.

V is TRBV5-1 and J is TRBJ1-2; 8 bases are a match to TRBD1. V shed 5 bases and J 8 bases; nucleotides not matched to a gene: 14. This CDR3 spans 15 amino acids. Germline values: CDR1 SGHRS, CDR2 YFSETQ. CDR3 amino acids: CASSTSGGASSGYTF. The CDR3 DNA reads as TGCGCCAGCAGTACCTCAGGGGGCGCGAGCTCGGGCTACACCTTC.

The DNA of the CDR3 is TGTGCCAGCGGACCTCTTGGACAGCCGAACACCGGGGAGCTGTTTTTT. Amino acids: CASGPLGQPNTGELFF. The rearrangement links TRBV7-3 to TRBJ2-2, with D possibly matching TRBD1 (6 bases). Looked up from germline, CDR1 is SGHTA and CDR2 is FQGTGA. The CDR3 loop spans 16 amino acids. The ends were cut back, 8 bases at V and 0 bases at J, with 16 bases in the middle.

On this clone itself: Different DNA sequences within this sample yield the same CDR3. The CDR3 is CASSPGTYEQYF. CDR3 sequence (DNA): TGTGCCAGCAGTCCCGGGACATACGAGCAGTACTTC. The gene calls are TRBV12-3 or TRBV12-4 and TRBJ2-7; TRBD1 is a possible D gene (6 bases). The CDR3 loop spans 12 amino acids. Trimming stripped 5 bases from V and 4 bases from J, with 9 bases between.

The J gene is TRBJ2-2, the V gene TRBV5-4, with 7 bases fitting TRBD2. Losses at the gene ends were 5 bases for V and 6 bases for J; bases not matched to a gene: 4. The CDR3 loop spans 13 amino acids. Per the germline V gene, CDR1 is SGHNT and CDR2 is YYREEE (reference sequence). The CDR3 coding sequence is TGTGCCAGCAGATCGCGGGAGTCCGGGGAGCTGTTTTTT. It is translated as CASRSRESGELFF.

The chain links TRBV28 to TRBJ2-1; 14 bases agree with TRBD2. The length of the CDR3 is 17 residues. The trim removed 1 base at V and 6 bases at J, leaving 5 bases unmatched. Per the germline V gene, CDR1 is MDHEN and CDR2 is SYDVKM. The CDR3 loop reads CASSLYGTSGGLNEQFF. The DNA of the CDR3 is TGTGCCAGCAGTTTATACGGGACTAGCGGGGGCCTCAATGAGCAGTTCTTC.

The rearrangement links TRBV6-1 to TRBJ1-5; TRBD1 is a possible D gene (5 bases). V was pared by 3 bases and J by 9 bases, with 9 bases between. The CDR3 has 12 amino acids. The germline V gene encodes CDR1 MNHNS and CDR2 SASEGT. As DNA, the CDR3 is TGTGCCAGCAGTGACAGGGTCGGGCCCCAGCATTTT. This gives the protein CASSDRVGPQHF.

The chain joins TRBV11-2 to TRBJ1-5; D is unresolved. Germline assignment: CDR1 SGHAT and CDR2 FQNNGV. Trimming left V 0 bases short and J 4 bases short, with 16 bases between. CDR3 size: 17 residues. The CDR3 region has the DNA TGTGCCAGCAGCTTAGATTCGGTCAGGAGGATTAATCAGCCCCAGCATTTT. Translating gives CASSLDSVRRINQPQHF.